These 24 T cell receptor beta chains originate from one sample sequenced in a study of cytomegalovirus exposure and HLA in healthy donors. The PCR had 60 Vbeta and 13 Jbeta primers. Clones were sequenced by immunoSEQ multiplex PCR, and TCRdb holds only the in-frame ones, with some missing. The sample records roughly 190,000 clones, about three quarters being singletons. Specimen: PBMCs. The receptors shown here come from a woman between 40 and 50 years old in good health and CMV-seronegative.

This chain connects TRBV13 to TRBJ2-7; 7 bases fit TRBD2. The V segment lost 4 bases and the J segment 3 bases; nucleotides outside the gene matches: 9. CDR1 PRHDT and CDR2 FYEKMQ come from the germline V gene (reference sequence). CDR3 length equals 15 residues. As DNA, the CDR3 is TGTGCCAGCAGCTCCCTCCCCAGCGGGATCTACGAGCAGTACTTC. Translation: CASSSLPSGIYEQYF.

This chain links TRBV13 with TRBJ2-7; D possibly corresponds to TRBD1 (6 bases). CDR1 and CDR2 from the germline V gene are PRHDT and FYEKMQ (reference sequence). The CDR3 runs to 15 residues. Between the trimmed V and J ends, which lost 4 bases and 5 bases, there was a span of 18 bases. The CDR3 loop is CASSSGMGQGNEQYF. DNA for the CDR3: TGTGCCAGCAGCTCCGGGATGGGGCAGGGGAACGAGCAGTACTTC.

This clone appeared a few times. This rearrangement joins TRBV4-1 to TRBJ2-5; 8 bases agree with TRBD2. CDR1 and CDR2 from the germline V gene are MGHRA and YSYEKL. V trimming: 4 bases; J trimming: 4 bases; junction bases outside the gene matches: 11. The CDR3 has 16 residues. Here the CDR3 DNA reads TGCGCCAGCAGCCTCTTAGCGGGGAGTGATGGAGAGACCCAGTACTTC. It codes for CASSLLAGSDGETQYF.

V gene TRBV4-3 combines with J gene TRBJ1-2; possible D gene TRBD1, 6 bases. V shed 4 bases and J shed 3 bases, with 18 bases lying between them. The CDR3 contains 16 residues. The germline V gene encodes CDR1 LGHNA and CDR2 YSLEER. The DNA for the CDR3 is TGCGCCAGCAGCCCACAGACAGGCCTCCTACACTATGGCTACACCTTC. Amino acids: CASSPQTGLLHYGYTF.

V and J are TRBV7-7 and TRBJ2-1, with 7 nucleotides matching TRBD2. The CDR3 has 16 residues. Germline trimming cut 1 base from V and 1 base from J; bases unmatched to any gene: 4. The germline V gene encodes CDR1 SSHAT and CDR2 FNYEAQ (reference sequence). CDR3 DNA: TGTGCCAGCAGCTTAGGCGGGAGTGCATCCTACAATGAGCAGTTCTTC. Its protein is CASSLGGSASYNEQFF.

J is TRBJ2-5 and V is TRBV7-2; 9 bases line up with TRBD1. CDR3 length equals 14 residues. The J segment lost 7 bases and the V segment lost 1 base, leaving 4 bases of the junction unmatched. Germline V gives CDR1 SGHTA, CDR2 FQGNSA. The CDR3 sequence is CASSLEQGAGTQYF. CDR3 sequence (DNA): TGTGCCAGCAGCTTAGAACAGGGGGCAGGGACCCAGTACTTC.

This clone was seen a single time. The V call is TRBV7-9, the J call TRBJ2-1; 12 nucleotides agree with TRBD2. The CDR3 extends over 17 amino acids. The J segment lost 6 bases and the V segment lost 11 bases, leaving 17 bases of the junction unmatched. The germline gives CDR1 SEHNR, CDR2 FQNEAQ (reference sequence). CDR3 in amino acids: CAGTNDFGLAGTNEQFF. Here the CDR3 DNA reads TGTGCCGGCACCAATGATTTCGGACTAGCGGGAACCAATGAGCAGTTCTTC.

This clone was counted a single time. This chain links TRBV9 with TRBJ2-1, with 9 bases lining up with TRBD2. CDR3 length equals 15 residues. CDR1 is SGDLS and CDR2 is YYNGEE in the germline V gene. V lost 4 bases and J lost 6; bases outside the gene matches: 8. The CDR3 nucleotides are TGTGCCAGCAGCCCCGCCGGGACTAGCCTCAATGAGCAGTTCTTC. It yields the protein CASSPAGTSLNEQFF.

This clone appeared a few times. The chain is built from TRBV15 and TRBJ2-2, with TRBD2 identical over 12 bases. In germline, CDR1 is LNHNV, CDR2 YYDKDF (reference sequence). CDR3 length: 18 residues. The V segment lost 3 bases and the J segment 7 bases; nucleotides outside the gene matches: 12. CDR3 coding DNA: TGTGCCACCAGCAGTGAGGTTACCGGGACTAGCGGGTTCGGGGAGCTGTTTTTT. Amino acids: CATSSEVTGTSGFGELFF.

Concerning this clone: At one end the junction does not follow the germline gene, possibly because of a read error. The chain links TRBV5-4 to TRBJ2-5; 10 bases map to TRBD2. The CDR3 has 14 residues. Germline-derived CDR1 and CDR2 are SGHNT and YYREEE (reference sequence). CDR3 sequence reads: CAGSPRTSGETQYF. The CDR3 DNA follows: TGTGCCGGCAGCCCGCGGACTAGCGGCGAGACCCAGTACTTC.

The J gene is TRBJ2-3, the V gene TRBV9; 9 bases line up with TRBD2. J lost 3 bases, V lost 4 bases, and 9 bases had no gene match. Germline V gene data show CDR1 as SGDLS and CDR2 as YYNGEE. The CDR3 has 16 amino acids. The CDR3 spells CASSPRVLAGTDTQYF. Here the CDR3 DNA reads TGTGCCAGCAGCCCCCGGGTGCTAGCGGGGACAGATACGCAGTATTTT.

The chain couples TRBV6-6 to TRBJ2-7, with D unresolved. This CDR3 contains 16 residues. Germline V gives CDR1 MNHNY, CDR2 SVGAGI (reference sequence). With 0 bases removed from V and 0 bases from J, the gap between germline ends came to 12 bases. The CDR3 DNA sequence: TGTGCCAGCAGTTACTCGATGTCCGATAGCTCCTACGAGCAGTACTTC. This translates into CASSYSMSDSSYEQYF.

The rearrangement joins TRBV19 to TRBJ1-5, with D possibly matching TRBD1 (6 bases). This CDR3 comprises 16 residues. The V gene's germline CDR1 is LNHDA and CDR2 SQIVND (reference sequence). With 2 bases removed from V and 3 bases from J, the gap between germline ends came to 14 bases. The DNA of the CDR3 is TGTGCCAGTAGTATACGCACAGGGACCTTCAATCAGCCCCAGCATTTT. Translation gives CASSIRTGTFNQPQHF.

This chain connects TRBV7-2 to TRBJ2-1; 9 nucleotides match TRBD1. With V trimmed by 5 bases and J by 10 bases, 3 bases remained unmatched. Looked up from germline, CDR1 is SGHTA and CDR2 is FQGNSA. This CDR3 is 12 amino acids long. CDR3 residues: CASSPGTGEQFF. The CDR3 DNA sequence: TGTGCCAGCAGCCCAGGGACAGGGGAGCAGTTCTTC.

The chain combines TRBV6-6 with TRBJ2-1, with TRBD2 matching 9 bases. With 6 bases clipped from V and 9 bases from J, the junction kept 15 bases outside the gene matches. The germline CDR1 and CDR2 sequences are MNHNY and SVGAGI (reference sequence). This CDR3 is 16 amino acids long. CDR3 DNA: TGTGCCAGCAGACGAGGGGGTAGCGGGAGATTCGGTGAGCAGTTCTTC. Its protein is CASRRGGSGRFGEQFF.

Concerning this clone: The sample contains more than one DNA sequence encoding this CDR3. The chain has TRBV2 and TRBJ2-3, with TRBD2 matching 7 bases. This CDR3 is built from 15 residues. Trimming took 4 bases from V and 1 from J; bases not matched to a gene: 5. Germline V gene sequence: CDR1 SNHLY, CDR2 FYNNEI. CDR3 sequence (DNA): TGTGCCAGCAGTGGACTAGCAGGTGGCACAGATACGCAGTATTTT. This translates into CASSGLAGGTDTQYF.

This clone was recorded only once. This chain links TRBV7-2 with TRBJ2-5; tentatively, D is TRBD2 (6 bases). The J call is doubtful: the DNA matches TRBJ2-7 better. Germline loops: CDR1 SGHTA, CDR2 FQGNSA. The CDR3 consists of 15 residues. The chain's CDR3 is CASSVSGTPAYEQYF. The CDR3 DNA follows: TGTGCCAGCAGCGTGAGTGGGACTCCAGCCTACGAGCAGTACTTC.

The rearrangement links TRBV4-3 to TRBJ1-3; 9 bases agree with TRBD1. The CDR3 is made up of 16 amino acids. Germline V gives CDR1 LGHNA, CDR2 YSLEER. V was clipped by 2 bases and J by 2 bases; unmatched bases: 4. The DNA for the CDR3 is TGCGCCAGCAGCCAAAGAACAGGGGGCACTGGAAACACCATATATTTT. This gives the protein CASSQRTGGTGNTIYF.

The chain employs TRBV9 and TRBJ2-2; a possible D gene is TRBD2 (6 bases). The CDR3 runs 14 residues. The V end was cut by 2 bases, the J end by 4 bases, with 9 bases between. Germline CDR1 reads SGDLS; CDR2 reads YYNGEE. CDR3: CASSVGGPTGELFF. The CDR3 DNA follows: TGTGCCAGCAGCGTGGGGGGACCCACCGGGGAGCTGTTTTTT. Combining the CDR3 with reference TRBV9 and TRBJ2-2 gives the whole variable domain DSGVTQTPKHLITATGQRVTLRCSPRSGDLSVYWYQQSLDQGLQFLIQYYNGEERAKGNILERFSAQQFPDLHSELNLSSLELGDSALYFCASSVGGPTGELFFGEGSRLTVL.

Points on this clone: A junction boundary mismatches the germline segment, possibly from a read error. V gene TRBV7-8 combines with J gene TRBJ2-6, with D perhaps TRBD1 (6 bases). CDR1 is SGHVS and CDR2 is FQNEAQ in the germline V gene. CDR3 length: 18 residues. DNA of the CDR3: TGTGCCAGCAGCTTGCCAAAGGGGGTTTCGTCTGGGGCCAACGGCCTGACTTTC. It is translated as CASSLPKGVSSGANGLTF.

The V call is TRBV7-2, the J call TRBJ2-7, with a weak D call TRBD1 (7 bases). Germline V gene sequence: CDR1 SGHTA, CDR2 FQGNSA. This CDR3 comprises 15 residues. V lost 1 base, J lost 5 bases, and 15 bases lay in between. CDR3 in DNA: TGTGCCAGCAGCTTAGAGGGACAGAGGGGGGACGAGCAGTACTTC. Protein product: CASSLEGQRGDEQYF.

The chain employs TRBV7-9 and TRBJ2-7; D possibly corresponds to TRBD2 (7 bases). CDR3 length: 18 amino acids. From germline, CDR1 is SEHNR and CDR2 FQNEAQ (reference sequence). Here the CDR3 reads CSSSPGAGARIPPYEQYV. The DNA for the CDR3 is TGTTCCAGCAGTCCAGGGGCGGGAGCCCGCATCCCCCCTTACGAGCAGTACGTC.

The chain is built from TRBV7-2 and TRBJ1-3; TRBD1 is a possible D gene (5 bases). The CDR3 sequence is 16 residues long. Germline CDR1 reads SGHTA; CDR2 reads FQGNSA. Trimming took 6 bases from V and 0 from J, leaving 15 bases between them. CDR3: CASSLGGVVSGNTIYF. Written as DNA, the CDR3 is TGTGCCAGCAGTTTGGGAGGGGTCGTCTCTGGAAACACCATATATTTT.

There are a few counts of this clone. The V and J genes are TRBV19 and TRBJ2-7; tentative D call: TRBD1 (5 bases). The CDR3 is made up of 13 amino acids. The ends were cut back, 5 bases at V and 5 bases at J, with 13 bases in the middle. Looked up from germline, CDR1 is LNHDA and CDR2 is SQIVND (reference sequence). CDR3 DNA sequence: TGTGCCAGTAGTCCCCAGGGATCCGACGAGCAGTACGTC. Residues: CASSPQGSDEQYV.